This is a list of T cell receptor beta chains from one sample in a study of T cells in tuberculosis. Clones were sequenced by immunoSEQ multiplex PCR, and TCRdb holds only the in-frame ones, with some missing. In the table there are some 31,000 clones, around 90% of which are singletons. The source was PBMCs, collected at tuberculosis diagnosis. The source of these receptors is an adult with tuberculosis. The CDR3 runs from the conserved cysteine through the conserved F or W. The D gene is left open where the match is weak. Size tells how often a clone was seen (once, few, many) or the class of an expanded clone, and some rows leave it out.

TRBV19,TRBD1,NA,TRBJ1-5,TGTGCCAGTAGAGGCCGGACAGGGGGAGGCAATCAGCCCCAGCATTTT,CASRGRTGGGNQPQHF
TRBV18,NA,NA,TRBJ2-1,TGTGCCAGCTCCCACTCTCAACCCCTTTACAATGAGCAGTTCTTC,CASSHSQPLYNEQFF
TRBV21-1,NA,NA,TRBJ1-5,TGTGCCAGCAGCAAAGCGCTTTCAGGGAACGGCAATCAGCCCCAGCATTTT,CASSKALSGNGNQPQHF
TRBV7-9,TRBD1,NA,TRBJ1-2,TGTGCCAGCAGCCCGGGACAGAACTATGGCTACACCTTC,CASSPGQNYGYTF
TRBV15,NA,NA,TRBJ2-7,TGTGCCACCAGCAGACCCCCCGGTGTCTACGAGCAGTACTTC,CATSRPPGVYEQYF
TRBV6-1,NA,NA,TRBJ1-1,TGTGCCAGCAGTGCCTCCCGAGGGATGAACACTGAAGCTTTCTTT,CASSASRGMNTEAFF
TRBV15,TRBD2,once,TRBJ2-5,TGTGCCACCAGCAGCTTACTAGCGGGAGGACAAGAGACCCAGTACTTC,CATSSLLAGGQETQYF
TRBV6-5,TRBD1,NA,TRBJ1-6,TGTGCCAGCAGTTACTCGAAGGGACAGGGTAATTCACCCCTCCACTTT,CASSYSKGQGNSPLHF
TRBV9,TRBD2,NA,TRBJ2-7,TGTGCCAGCAGCCCCCGCGGAGCGGGGGGCTCCTACGAGCAGTACTTC,CASSPRGAGGSYEQYF
TRBV2,TRBD1,NA,TRBJ1-6,TGTGCCAGCAGCGGGACAGGGAGGATTAATTCACCCCTCCACTTT,CASSGTGRINSPLHF
TRBV5-4,TRBD2,NA,TRBJ2-7,TGTGCCAGCAGCTTGGCGGGAGGGCGGACCTACGAGCAGTACTTC,CASSLAGGRTYEQYF
TRBV5-1,NA,NA,TRBJ2-7,TGCGCCAGCAGCTTCGCAGGCAGTACCTACGAGCAGTACTTC,CASSFAGSTYEQYF
TRBV4-1,NA,NA,TRBJ1-5,TGCGCCAGCAGTAGTTCGGGTGAGAGTCAGCCCCAGCATTTT,CASSSSGESQPQHF
TRBV5-1,NA,once,TRBJ2-3,TGCGCCAGCAGCTTAGGACAGTATACAGATACGCAGTATTTT,CASSLGQYTDTQYF
TRBV10-2,NA,NA,TRBJ1-1,TGCGCCAGCAGTGCCTCCAGGGAAATCGCTGAAGCTTTCTTT,CASSASREIAEAFF
TRBV7-2,NA,NA,TRBJ2-7,TGTGCCAGCAGCTTAGCCAGGAAAGCCTACGAGCAGTACTTC,CASSLARKAYEQYF
TRBV7-6,TRBD1,NA,TRBJ2-1,TGTGCCAGCAGCGAACACCCGGACAGGGGGGAATACAATGAGCAGTTCTTC,CASSEHPDRGEYNEQFF
TRBV10-3,TRBD2,NA,TRBJ2-1,TGTGCCATCAGTGATGGGGGTAGCGGGACCAATGAGCAGTTCTTC,CAISDGGSGTNEQFF
TRBV7-2,NA,NA,TRBJ2-3,TGTGCCAGCAGCCAGGGGATGCCGGGAGATACGCAGTATTTT,CASSQGMPGDTQYF